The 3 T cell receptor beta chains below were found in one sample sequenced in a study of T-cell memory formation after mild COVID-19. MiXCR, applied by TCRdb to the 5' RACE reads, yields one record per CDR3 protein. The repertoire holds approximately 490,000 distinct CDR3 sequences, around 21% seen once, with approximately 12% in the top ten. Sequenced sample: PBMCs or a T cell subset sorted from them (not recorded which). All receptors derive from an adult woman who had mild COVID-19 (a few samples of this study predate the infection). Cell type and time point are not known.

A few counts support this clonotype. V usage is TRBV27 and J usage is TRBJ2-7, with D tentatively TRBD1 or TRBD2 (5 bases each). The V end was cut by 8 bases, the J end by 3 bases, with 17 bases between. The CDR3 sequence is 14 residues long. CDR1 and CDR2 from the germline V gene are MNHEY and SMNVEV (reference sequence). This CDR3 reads CASRGAGAFYEQYF. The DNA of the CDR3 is TGTGCCAGCCGAGGGGCCGGGGCCTTCTACGAGCAGTACTTC.

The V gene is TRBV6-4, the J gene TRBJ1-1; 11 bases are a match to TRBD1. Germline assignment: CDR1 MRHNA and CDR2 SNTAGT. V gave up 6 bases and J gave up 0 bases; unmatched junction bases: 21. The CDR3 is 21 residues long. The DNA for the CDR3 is TGTGCCAGCAGCCTGCACCGGGACAGGGGGTCGATGAATCTTATGAACACTGAAGCTTTCTTT. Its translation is CASSLHRDRGSMNLMNTEAFF.

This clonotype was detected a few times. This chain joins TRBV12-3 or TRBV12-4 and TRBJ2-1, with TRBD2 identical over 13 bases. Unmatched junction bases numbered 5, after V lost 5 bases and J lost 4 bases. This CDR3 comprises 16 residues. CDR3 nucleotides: TGTGCCAGCAGTGCACGGGGACTAGCGGGATACAATGAGCAGTTCTTC. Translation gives CASSARGLAGYNEQFF.